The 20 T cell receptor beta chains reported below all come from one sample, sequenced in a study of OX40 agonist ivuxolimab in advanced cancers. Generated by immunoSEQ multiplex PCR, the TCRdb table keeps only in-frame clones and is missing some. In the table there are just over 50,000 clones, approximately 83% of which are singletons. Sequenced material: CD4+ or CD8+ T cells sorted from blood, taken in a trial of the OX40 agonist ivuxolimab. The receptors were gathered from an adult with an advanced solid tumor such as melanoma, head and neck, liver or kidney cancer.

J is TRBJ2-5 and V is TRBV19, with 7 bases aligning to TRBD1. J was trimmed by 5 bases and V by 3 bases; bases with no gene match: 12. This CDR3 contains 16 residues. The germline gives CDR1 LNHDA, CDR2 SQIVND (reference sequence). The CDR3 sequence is CASSIQTGTAGETQYF. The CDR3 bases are TGTGCCAGTAGTATCCAAACGGGGACAGCCGGGGAGACCCAGTACTTC.

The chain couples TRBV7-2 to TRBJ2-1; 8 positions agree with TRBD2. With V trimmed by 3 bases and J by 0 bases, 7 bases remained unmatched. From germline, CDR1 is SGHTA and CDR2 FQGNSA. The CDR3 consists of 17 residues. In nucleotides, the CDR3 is TGTGCCAGCAGCTTTAGTAGCGGGATGAGCTCCTACAATGAGCAGTTCTTC. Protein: CASSFSSGMSSYNEQFF.

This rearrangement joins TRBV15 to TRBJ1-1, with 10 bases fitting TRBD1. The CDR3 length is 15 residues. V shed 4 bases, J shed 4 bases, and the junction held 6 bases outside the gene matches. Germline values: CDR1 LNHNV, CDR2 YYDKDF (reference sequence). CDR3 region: CATSNRDRGFTEAFF. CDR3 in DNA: TGTGCCACCAGCAATCGGGACAGGGGTTTCACTGAAGCTTTCTTT.

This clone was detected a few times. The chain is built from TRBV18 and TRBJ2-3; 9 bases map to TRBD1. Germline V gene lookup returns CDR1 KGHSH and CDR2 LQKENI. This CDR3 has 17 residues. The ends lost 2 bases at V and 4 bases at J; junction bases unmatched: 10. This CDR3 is CASSPGFPGQGADTQYF. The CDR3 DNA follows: TGTGCCAGCTCACCAGGGTTTCCGGGACAGGGAGCAGATACGCAGTATTTT.

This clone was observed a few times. In DNA form, the CDR3 reads TGTGCTAGTGTCCCGGGACACACAGATACGCAGTATTTT. Protein: CASVPGHTDTQYF. This chain joins TRBV12-5 and TRBJ2-3, with a weak D call TRBD1 (6 bases). This CDR3 is built from 13 residues. V was trimmed by 7 bases and J by 2 bases, leaving 10 bases between them. Germline V gene lookup returns CDR1 LGHNT and CDR2 FRNRAP.

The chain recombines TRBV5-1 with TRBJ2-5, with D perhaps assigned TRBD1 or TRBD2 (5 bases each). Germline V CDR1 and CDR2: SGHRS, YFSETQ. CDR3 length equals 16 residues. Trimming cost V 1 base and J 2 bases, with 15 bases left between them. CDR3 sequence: CASSLLGSGRQETQYF. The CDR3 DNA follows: TGCGCCAGCAGCTTGCTGGGATCGGGGCGTCAAGAGACCCAGTACTTC.

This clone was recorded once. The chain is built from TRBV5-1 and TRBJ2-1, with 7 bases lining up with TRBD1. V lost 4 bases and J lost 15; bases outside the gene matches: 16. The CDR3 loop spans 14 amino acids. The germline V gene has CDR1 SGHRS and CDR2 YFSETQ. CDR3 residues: CASSTSTGWETLFF. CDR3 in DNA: TGCGCCAGCAGCACCTCGACAGGGTGGGAAACGTTGTTCTTC.

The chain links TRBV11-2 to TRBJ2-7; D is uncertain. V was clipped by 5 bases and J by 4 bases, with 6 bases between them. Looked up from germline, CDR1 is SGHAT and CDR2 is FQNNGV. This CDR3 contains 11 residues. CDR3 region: CASSPSYEQYF. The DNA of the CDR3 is TGTGCCAGCAGCCCCTCGTACGAGCAGTACTTC.

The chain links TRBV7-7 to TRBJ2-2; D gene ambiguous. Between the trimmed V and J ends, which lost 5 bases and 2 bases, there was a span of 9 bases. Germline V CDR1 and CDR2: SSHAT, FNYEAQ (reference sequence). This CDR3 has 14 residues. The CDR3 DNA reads TGTGCCAGCAGCCCAACAGTAAACACCGGGGAGCTGTTTTTT. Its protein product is CASSPTVNTGELFF.

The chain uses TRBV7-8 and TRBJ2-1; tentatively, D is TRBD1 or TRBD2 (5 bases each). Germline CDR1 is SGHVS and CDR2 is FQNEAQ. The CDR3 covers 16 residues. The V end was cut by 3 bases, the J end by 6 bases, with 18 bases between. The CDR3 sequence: CASSFLRGEGFNEQFF. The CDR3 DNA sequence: TGTGCCAGCAGCTTTCTGAGGGGCGAAGGTTTCAATGAGCAGTTCTTC.

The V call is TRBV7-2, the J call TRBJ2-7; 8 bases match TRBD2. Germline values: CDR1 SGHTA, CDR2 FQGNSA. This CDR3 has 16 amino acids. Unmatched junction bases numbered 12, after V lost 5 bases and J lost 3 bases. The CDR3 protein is CASSPGGAGGFYEQYF. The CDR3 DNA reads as TGTGCCAGCAGCCCGGGGGGGGCGGGCGGATTCTACGAGCAGTACTTC.

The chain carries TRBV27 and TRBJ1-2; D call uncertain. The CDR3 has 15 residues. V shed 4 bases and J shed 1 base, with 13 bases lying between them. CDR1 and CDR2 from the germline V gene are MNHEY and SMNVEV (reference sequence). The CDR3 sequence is CASSSVGTINYGYTF. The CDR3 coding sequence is TGTGCCAGCAGTTCCGTTGGTACCATTAACTATGGCTACACCTTC.

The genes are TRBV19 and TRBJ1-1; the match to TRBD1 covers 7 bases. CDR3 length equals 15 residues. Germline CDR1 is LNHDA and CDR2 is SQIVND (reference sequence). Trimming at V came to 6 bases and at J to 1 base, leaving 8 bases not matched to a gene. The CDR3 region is CASSPRGRANTEAFF. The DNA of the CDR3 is TGTGCCAGTAGCCCGAGGGGGCGAGCGAACACTGAAGCTTTCTTT.

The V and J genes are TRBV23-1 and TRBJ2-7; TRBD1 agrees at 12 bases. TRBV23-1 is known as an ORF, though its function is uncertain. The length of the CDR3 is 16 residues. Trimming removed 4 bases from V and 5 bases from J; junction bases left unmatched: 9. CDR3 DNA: TGCGCCAGCAGTCGTACCAACCGGGACAGGGGGCACGAGCAGTACTTC. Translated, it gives CASSRTNRDRGHEQYF.

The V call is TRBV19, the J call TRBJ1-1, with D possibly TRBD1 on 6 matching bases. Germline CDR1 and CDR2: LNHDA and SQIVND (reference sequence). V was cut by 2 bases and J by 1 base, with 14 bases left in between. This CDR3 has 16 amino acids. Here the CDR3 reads CASSIRWGAGNTEAFF. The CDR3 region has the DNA TGTGCCAGTAGTATAAGATGGGGGGCCGGGAACACTGAAGCTTTCTTT.

In DNA form, the CDR3 reads TGTGCCATCAGGCCAGCGGGGGGGATAGACATTCAGTACTTC. It codes for CAIRPAGGIDIQYF. The chain joins TRBV10-3 to TRBJ2-4; 10 bases fit TRBD2. V gave up 6 bases and J gave up 8 bases; unmatched junction bases: 7. This CDR3 has 14 residues. Germline CDR1 reads ENHRY; CDR2 reads SYGVKD.

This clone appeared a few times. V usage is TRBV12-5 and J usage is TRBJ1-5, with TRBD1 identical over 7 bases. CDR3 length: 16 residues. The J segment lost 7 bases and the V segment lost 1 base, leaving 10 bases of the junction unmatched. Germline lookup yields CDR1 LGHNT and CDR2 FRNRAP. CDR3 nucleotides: TGTGCTAGTGGTTTGGATCGAGGGGGCGGCGGACAGCCCCAGCATTTT. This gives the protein CASGLDRGGGGQPQHF.

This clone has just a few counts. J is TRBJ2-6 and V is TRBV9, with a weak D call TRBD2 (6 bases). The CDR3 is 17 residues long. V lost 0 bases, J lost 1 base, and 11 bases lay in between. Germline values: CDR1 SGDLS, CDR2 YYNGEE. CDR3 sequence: CASSVVPGGSGANVLTF. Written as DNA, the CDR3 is TGTGCCAGCAGCGTAGTCCCTGGGGGGTCTGGGGCCAACGTCCTGACTTTC.

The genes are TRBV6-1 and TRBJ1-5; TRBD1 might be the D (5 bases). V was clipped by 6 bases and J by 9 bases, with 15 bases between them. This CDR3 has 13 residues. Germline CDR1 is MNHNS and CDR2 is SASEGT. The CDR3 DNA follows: TGTGCCAGCAGCCCGGGACCCATCTCGCCCCAGCATTTT. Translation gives CASSPGPISPQHF.

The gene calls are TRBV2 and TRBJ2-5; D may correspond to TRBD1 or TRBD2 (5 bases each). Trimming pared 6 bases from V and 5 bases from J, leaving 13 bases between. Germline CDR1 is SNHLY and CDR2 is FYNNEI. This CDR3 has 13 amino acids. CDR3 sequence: CASSPSGSETQYF. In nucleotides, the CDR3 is TGTGCCAGCAGCCCGTCAGGGAGCGAGACCCAGTACTTC. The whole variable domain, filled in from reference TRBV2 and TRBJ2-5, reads EPEVTQTPSHQVTQMGQEVILRCVPISNHLYFYWYRQILGQKVEFLVSFYNNEISEKSEIFDDQFSVERPDGSNFTLKIRSTKLEDSAMYFCASSPSGSETQYFGPGTRLLVL.